The 10 T cell receptor beta chains reported below all come from one sample, sequenced in a study of cytomegalovirus exposure and HLA in healthy donors. PCR was performed using 60 Vbeta and 13 Jbeta primers. The table came from immunoSEQ multiplex PCR; TCRdb's copy has only in-frame clones and leaves some out. The data contain about 150,000 clones, roughly 79% of them seen just once; the ten biggest clones take up roughly 0.7%. What was sequenced was PBMCs. The source is a male donor in good health and CMV-seronegative.

The chain is built from TRBV7-7 and TRBJ2-5; D gene uncertain. The CDR3 spans 13 residues. The V gene's germline CDR1 is SSHAT and CDR2 FNYEAQ (reference sequence). V was trimmed by 2 bases and J by 5 bases, leaving 9 bases between them. CDR3 nucleotide sequence: TGTGCCAGCAGCTTAACCGGGTCGGAGACCCAGTACTTC. Translating gives CASSLTGSETQYF.

This chain uses TRBV5-1 with TRBJ2-5, with TRBD2 as a possible D gene (6 bases). The CDR3 extends over 15 amino acids. Germline CDR1 and CDR2: SGHRS and YFSETQ. Trimming stripped 0 bases from V and 3 bases from J, with 12 bases between. The CDR3 loop reads CASSLEPGLKETQYF. For the CDR3, the DNA is TGCGCCAGCAGCTTGGAACCGGGACTTAAAGAGACCCAGTACTTC.

This chain joins TRBV6-5 and TRBJ1-1, with D unresolved. Germline V lookup: CDR1 MNHEY, CDR2 SVGAGI. V lost 0 bases and J 2 bases, leaving 10 bases between the germline ends. This CDR3 region has 15 residues. The CDR3 loop is CASSYSSGVNTEAFF. The CDR3 DNA sequence: TGTGCCAGCAGTTACTCGAGCGGGGTCAACACTGAAGCTTTCTTT.

This clone came up a few times. V and J are TRBV30 and TRBJ1-2, with D unresolved. Germline V gives CDR1 GTSNPN, CDR2 SVGIG (reference sequence). With 1 base removed from V and 4 bases from J, the gap between germline ends came to 16 bases. This CDR3 has 15 amino acids. The CDR3 reads CAWSGGIPAFYGYTF. The CDR3 DNA sequence: TGTGCCTGGAGTGGAGGGATTCCGGCTTTCTATGGCTACACCTTC.

This clone was observed a single time. This rearrangement joins TRBV9 to TRBJ2-5; 11 bases match TRBD1. This CDR3 comprises 17 residues. Germline V gene data show CDR1 as SGDLS and CDR2 as YYNGEE. Losses at the gene ends were 1 base for V and 5 bases for J; bases not matched to a gene: 10. The CDR3 DNA reads TGTGCCAGCAGCGTACGTGGACAGGGGGCTTCAGTGGAGACCCAGTACTTC. It translates to CASSVRGQGASVETQYF.

The chain carries TRBV5-6 and TRBJ2-2; 12 bases are shared with TRBD2. CDR1 SGHDT and CDR2 YYEEEE come from the germline V gene. CDR3 length: 17 amino acids. The junction had 5 bases not matched to a gene; V was cut back by 0 bases and J by 5 bases. The CDR3 region is CASSLGLAGVGTGELFF. The CDR3 nucleotides read TGTGCCAGCAGCTTGGGACTAGCGGGAGTCGGAACCGGGGAGCTGTTTTTT.

The gene calls are TRBV5-1 and TRBJ2-3, with D possibly matching TRBD2 (5 bases). The V end lost 4 bases, the J end lost 4 bases, and 28 bases lay between the germline ends. This CDR3 comprises 19 residues. Germline V gene lookup returns CDR1 SGHRS and CDR2 YFSETQ. For the CDR3, the DNA is TGCGCCAGCAGCCTGCGAGTTGCGGGCGGTGGAGGACGGCCAGATACGCAGTATTTT. This gives the protein CASSLRVAGGGGRPDTQYF.

The sample holds a few counts of this clone. This chain uses TRBV6-1 with TRBJ2-1; 9 nucleotides line up with TRBD2. The V gene end was trimmed by 6 bases and the J gene end by 3 bases; junction bases not matched to a gene: 6. The CDR3 loop spans 15 amino acids. Per germline, CDR1 MNHNS and CDR2 SASEGT. The CDR3 protein is CASRDSGRDYNEQFF. CDR3 DNA: TGTGCCAGCAGAGATAGCGGGAGAGACTACAATGAGCAGTTCTTC.

The CDR3 coding sequence is TGTGCCAGCAGTTCCGGGGGGGGGACCTACGAGCAGTACTTC. Protein sequence: CASSSGGGTYEQYF. The V call is TRBV27, the J call TRBJ2-5, with 8 bases fitting TRBD2. The DNA matches TRBJ2-7 better at its end, which makes the J call doubtful. The CDR3 contains 14 residues. In germline, CDR1 is MNHEY, CDR2 SMNVEV (reference sequence).

This chain connects TRBV7-9 to TRBJ1-1; 7 nucleotides line up with TRBD1. The CDR3 is 17 residues long. The germline V gene encodes CDR1 SEHNR and CDR2 FQNEAQ (reference sequence). V trimming: 2 bases; J trimming: 1 base; junction bases outside the gene matches: 10. The chain's CDR3 is CASSLRTGPLRNTEAFF. The CDR3 nucleotides read TGTGCCAGCAGCTTAAGGACAGGCCCGCTTCGGAACACTGAAGCTTTCTTT. The whole variable domain, filled in from reference TRBV7-9 and TRBJ1-1, reads DTGVSQNPRHKITKRGQNVTFRCDPISEHNRLYWYRQTLGQGPEFLTYFQNEAQLEKSRLLSDRFSAERPKGSFSTLEIQRTEQGDSAMYLCASSLRTGPLRNTEAFFGQGTRLTVV.